The entry that follows covers one TCR beta chain sequence. This CDR3 has 14 residues. Trimming cost V 5 bases and J 1 base, with 12 bases left between them. Germline CDR1 SGHTA, CDR2 FQGNSA. Thyroid surgery was performed in patients who had received no treatment beforehand. This specimen belongs to a study of metastatic and nonmetastatic thyroid tumors. Overall study: Repertoires of blood and of tissue (tumor or nodule) from malignant and benign thyroid patients were compared.

MiXCR reprocessed the PCR reads for TCRdb. The profile covers about 52,000 clones, with about 15% appearing a single time and 3% taken by the ten largest. The receptor was isolated from a female donor with papillary thyroid cancer or a benign thyroid nodule (not recorded which). Some clones in this sample may be carry-over from other donors' samples. The chain joins TRBV7-2 to TRBJ2-7; weak D call: TRBD2 (5 bases). The sequenced sample was blood. The CDR3 here is CASSRTGKSYEQYF. In DNA form, the CDR3 reads TGTGCCAGCAGCAGAACGGGAAAGTCCTACGAGCAGTACTTC.